This T cell receptor (beta chain) was documented in a study of blood T cells in healthy people across ages. This CDR3 contains 16 residues. Trimming took 6 bases from V and 2 from J, leaving 20 bases between them. The germline gives CDR1 SGHVS, CDR2 FQNEAQ. It was with a sample-barcoded 5' primer and a J-beta primer mix that a second PCR of roughly 6 to 12 cycles was run. TCRdb re-derived calls from the 5' RACE reads in MiXCR, one entry per CDR3 protein. The sample lists under 800,000 distinct CDR3 sequences; 20% to 25% were seen once. This clonotype was recorded a few times. Antigen specificity is unknown. The study, taken as a whole, reports: Age brought a roughly linear fall in TCR beta diversity measured per million T cells. Without sorted subsets, naive and antigen-experienced compartments could not be conclusively compared. Among long-lived donors, naive CD4+ cells were more numerous and diversity higher than in aged donors.

Every donor provided ten milliliters of peripheral blood. This clonotype was obtained from a man aged 65 to 85 in good health. V is TRBV7-8 and J is TRBJ2-7; TRBD2 might be the D (6 bases). The source material was blood. The CDR3 is CASRPLSGTVTYEQYF. The CDR3 DNA reads TGTGCCAGCAGACCACTCTCCGGGACTGTAACCTACGAGCAGTACTTC. Variable domain in full (rest from reference TRBV7-8 and TRBJ2-7): GAGVSQSPRYKVAKRGQDVALRCDPISGHVSLFWYQQALGQGPEFLTYFQNEAQLDKSGLPSDRFFAERPEGSVSTLKIQRTQQEDSAVYLCASRPLSGTVTYEQYFGPGTRLTVT.